This T cell receptor (beta chain) was profiled in a study of T cell responses to AZD1222 COVID-19 vaccine. Looking at the study overall: Some second doses came at about 4 weeks and others at about 12 weeks; these were pooled. Study-wide findings and caveats: Possibly, clonal diversity was underestimated; donors were largely white British and included more females.

Of note for this clone: Its matching antigen is unknown.

From germline, CDR1 is KGHDR and CDR2 SFDVKD. V gave up 1 base and J gave up 16 bases, with 16 bases separating them. This CDR3 has 13 residues. The repertoire was sequenced with immunoSEQ multiplex PCR; TCRdb's copy has only in-frame clones and lacks some. Here the sample spans some 140,000 clones, around 90% being singletons. The chain joins TRBV24-1 to TRBJ2-1, with D maybe TRBD1 (5 bases). This specimen consisted of peripheral blood, obtained on day 0 of AZD1222 vaccination. This clonotype was obtained from an adult in good health. The CDR3: CATSDFRQGILFF. The DNA of the CDR3 is TGTGCCACCAGTGATTTCAGGCAGGGCATACTCTTCTTC.